Presented here are 9 T cell receptor beta chains from one specimen sequenced in a study of shared clonotypes between healthy human individuals (dated by TCRdb to 2020 to 2021). CD8 naive samples were CD45RO-negative cells positively selected for CCR7, giving a CD45RA+CCR7+ population that excluded TemRA cells. Library prep was done by the immunoSEQ multiplex PCR assay. As stored in TCRdb, this immuneACCESS dataset retains in-frame rearrangements with V and J assigned. A fraction of the clones does not appear; measured against another copy, unresolved V genes explain less than half of the discrepancy, and the remainder lacks a known reason. The sample data list millions of clones, and about 95% of these were observed just once. 1.1% of the sample comes from the top ten. The sample consisted of naive CD8+ T cells sorted from blood. The cell subset or site label for this specimen denotes: CD45RA+CCR7+. The receptor set was obtained from a man aged 18 to 29 in good health.

The CDR3 loop is CASSIGTGYGTEAFF. The CDR3, as DNA: TGTGCCAGCAGCATAGGGACAGGGTACGGCACTGAAGCTTTCTTT. The rearrangement uses TRBV11-2 and TRBJ1-1, with 9 nucleotides matching TRBD1. The CDR3 runs to 15 residues. J gave up 4 bases and V 5 bases, and 8 bases lay outside the gene matches. Germline CDR1 SGHAT, CDR2 FQNNGV.

This chain uses TRBV5-4 with TRBJ2-7, with D possibly matching TRBD1 (6 bases). The CDR3 covers 13 residues. Trimming pared 1 base from V and 6 bases from J, leaving 11 bases between. CDR1 SGHNT and CDR2 YYREEE come from the germline V gene (reference sequence). The CDR3 loop reads CASSLQGIGEQYF. For the CDR3, the DNA is TGTGCCAGCAGCTTGCAGGGGATCGGCGAGCAGTACTTC.

This chain joins TRBV2 and TRBJ1-5, with D hard to call. V was shortened by 6 bases and J by 2 bases, with 14 bases between the two germline ends. The CDR3 is made up of 15 amino acids. The germline CDR1 and CDR2 sequences are SNHLY and FYNNEI. The CDR3, as DNA: TGTGCCAGCAGAACCGCCCAGTGGGGCAATCAGCCCCAGCATTTT. It encodes CASRTAQWGNQPQHF.

The chain's CDR3 is CASSFGGSTGELFF. CDR3 nucleotide sequence: TGTGCCAGCAGCTTTGGCGGGAGCACCGGGGAGCTGTTTTTT. V is TRBV2 and J is TRBJ2-2, with 7 bases aligning to TRBD2. CDR1 SNHLY and CDR2 FYNNEI come from the germline V gene. V dropped 6 bases and J dropped 4; count of bases not matched to a gene: 5. CDR3 length: 14 residues.

The chain's CDR3 is CASRYLGQGLYEQYF. The DNA of the CDR3 is TGTGCCAGCAGATACTTGGGACAGGGATTATACGAGCAGTACTTC. The chain is built from TRBV27 and TRBJ2-7, with 9 bases matching TRBD1. Per germline, CDR1 MNHEY and CDR2 SMNVEV (reference sequence). Trimming cost V 6 bases and J 4 bases; bases outside gene matches: 10. The CDR3 covers 15 residues.

The rearrangement uses TRBV6-1 and TRBJ2-1; 7 bases map to TRBD1. Looked up from germline, CDR1 is MNHNS and CDR2 is SASEGT. This CDR3 contains 15 residues. Trimming cost V 3 bases and J 1 base; bases outside gene matches: 3. The CDR3: CASSDGRGSYNEQFF. The CDR3 region has the DNA TGTGCCAGCAGTGACGGCAGGGGGTCCTACAATGAGCAGTTCTTC.

This sequence joins TRBV27 and TRBJ2-3; 14 positions match TRBD2. The CDR3 has 14 residues. Germline values: CDR1 MNHEY, CDR2 SMNVEV (reference sequence). The V and J ends lost 5 bases and 6 bases, in that order; junction bases with no gene match: 1. CDR3: CASSRLAGGDTQYF. The DNA for the CDR3 is TGTGCCAGCAGTCGACTAGCGGGAGGGGATACGCAGTATTTT.

V gene TRBV4-1 combines with J gene TRBJ1-6; D ambiguous. V lost 0 bases and J lost 9, with 15 bases in between. The CDR3 has 16 residues. Germline CDR1 and CDR2: MGHRA and YSYEKL. The CDR3 sequence is CASSQDSFRTTSPLHF. The DNA for the CDR3 is TGCGCCAGCAGCCAAGATTCGTTCAGGACCACTTCACCCCTCCACTTT.

This chain joins TRBV4-3 and TRBJ1-1, with 7 bases identical to TRBD1. CDR1 and CDR2 from the germline V gene are LGHNA and YSLEER. V shed 5 bases and J 3 bases; nucleotides not matched to a gene: 6. The CDR3 is made up of 14 amino acids. CDR3 sequence: CASSYNRGDTEAFF. The CDR3 coding sequence is TGCGCCAGCAGCTACAACAGGGGAGACACTGAAGCTTTCTTT.